Listed below are T cell receptor beta chains from one sample, sequenced in a study of cytomegalovirus exposure and HLA in healthy donors. The data were produced by immunoSEQ multiplex PCR, yet TCRdb's version contains in-frame clones alone and is incomplete. The sample carries 150,000 to 200,000 clones, 70% to 90% recorded once. The sequenced sample consisted of PBMCs. These TCRs come from a woman aged 18-29 years in good health and CMV-seronegative. CDR3s include the opening cysteine and the closing phenylalanine or tryptophan. D genes are given only for firm matches. Size is stated for part of the rows, as once, few or many counts, or as a class when the clone is expanded.

- | TRBJ1-2 | 15 | TRBV19 | - | TGTGCCAGTAGTGGTGGGACTCTCATTAACTATGGCTACACCTTC | CASSGGTLINYGYTF
TRBD2 | TRBJ2-3 | 16 | TRBV9 | - | TGTGCCAGCAGCGTAGTAGCTAGCGGGATCGCAGATACGCAGTATTTT | CASSVVASGIADTQYF
TRBD1 | TRBJ2-7 | 15 | TRBV6-5 | - | TGTGCCAGCGGTCACCGGCCGAGGGGGCTATACGAGCAGTACTTC | CASGHRPRGLYEQYF
TRBD1 | TRBJ2-7 | 17 | TRBV19 | - | TGTGCCAGTAGTATTGGGAGAGCCGGGACAGGGGAGGGCGAGCAGTACTTC | CASSIGRAGTGEGEQYF
TRBD1 | TRBJ1-2 | 12 | TRBV29-1 | few | TGCAGCGGAACAGGGGGCGGCTATGGCTACACCTTC | CSGTGGGYGYTF
TRBD2 | TRBJ2-1 | 13 | TRBV29-1 | - | TGCAGTGAGAGAAGCGGGAACTACAATGAGCAGTTCTTC | CSERSGNYNEQFF
TRBD1 | TRBJ1-2 | 19 | TRBV5-1 | once | TGCGCCAGCAGCGCGACTCCCGACGGCTGGGACAGGAATAACTATGGCTACACCTTC | CASSATPDGWDRNNYGYTF
TRBD1 | TRBJ1-2 | 16 | TRBV4-1 | - | TGCGCCAGCAGCCTCTCAAGAACCCAGGGGGCAGGTGGCTACACCTTC | CASSLSRTQGAGGYTF
- | TRBJ2-7 | 15 | TRBV4-1 | - | TGCGCCAGCAGCCCCGACAGAACCGGATCCTACGAGCAGTACTTC | CASSPDRTGSYEQYF
- | TRBJ1-5 | 18 | TRBV25-1 | - | TGTGCCAGCAGTGGGGGAGTCGACAGGACTCCTAGCAATCAGCCCCAGCATTTT | CASSGGVDRTPSNQPQHF
- | TRBJ1-3 | 17 | TRBV5-1 | - | TGCGCCAGCAGCTTGAGTCGGACAAGCTCCATCGGAAACACCATATATTTT | CASSLSRTSSIGNTIYF
- | TRBJ2-1 | 14 | TRBV5-1 | - | TGCGCCAGCAGGAGGTTAACAGGGAGAGATGAGCAGTTCTTC | CASRRLTGRDEQFF
TRBD2 | TRBJ2-1 | 17 | TRBV2 | few | TGTGCCAGCACCGGACTAGCGGGAAGGTCCTCGGTTAATGAGCAGTTCTTC | CASTGLAGRSSVNEQFF
TRBD2 | TRBJ2-7 | 16 | TRBV4-2 | - | TGTGCCAGCAGCCAAGAGGGACTAGCGGGAGTTAACGAGCAGTACTTC | CASSQEGLAGVNEQYF
TRBD2 | TRBJ2-5 | 14 | TRBV29-1 | - | TGCAGCGTTGAAGTTGGACTAGCCCAAGAGACCCAGTACTTC | CSVEVGLAQETQYF
- | TRBJ2-3 | 16 | TRBV6-6 | - | TGTGCCAGCACTCCGGAAGGGGGGGCTAGCACAGATACGCAGTATTTT | CASTPEGGASTDTQYF
- | TRBJ2-7 | 16 | TRBV5-1 | - | TGCGCCAGCAGCTTGACATCGGGAGTCCAGCCCTACGAGCAGTACTTC | CASSLTSGVQPYEQYF
TRBD2 | TRBJ2-1 | 15 | TRBV7-9 | - | TGTGCCAGCAGCGCACTAGCGGGAGTCGTCAATGAGCAGTTCTTC | CASSALAGVVNEQFF
- | TRBJ1-2 | 15 | TRBV6-5 | - | TGTGCCAGCAGTTACTCGCAGGCGGGGGGCGACGGCTACACCTTC | CASSYSQAGGDGYTF
TRBD1 | TRBJ1-1 | 13 | TRBV6-6 | - | TGTGCCAGCAGTTACGGGACAGGCCCTGAAGCTTTCTTT | CASSYGTGPEAFF
TRBD1 | TRBJ1-2 | 15 | TRBV9 | - | TGTGCCAGCAGCGTAGCCGGGACAGGGTATTATGGCTACACCTTC | CASSVAGTGYYGYTF
- | TRBJ1-3 | 16 | TRBV10-3 | - | TGTGCCATCAGTTACCGATCCGGAGTAATTGGAAACACCATATATTTT | CAISYRSGVIGNTIYF
TRBD1 | TRBJ1-2 | 13 | TRBV7-3 | - | TGTGCCAGCAGCTTGGACAGGGAGGGGGGCTACACCTTC | CASSLDREGGYTF
TRBD1 | TRBJ2-7 | 15 | TRBV14 | - | TGTGCCAGCAGCCAAGAACAGGGGAACTCCTACGAGCAGTACTTC | CASSQEQGNSYEQYF
TRBD1 | TRBJ2-3 | 14 | TRBV5-1 | - | TGCGCCACTCAAGCGGGACAGGGAAGGGATACGCAGTATTTT | CATQAGQGRDTQYF
- | TRBJ1-1 | 12 | TRBV7-2 | - | TGTGCCAGCAGCTTGTCTCAGATTGAAGCTTTCTTT | CASSLSQIEAFF
- | TRBJ1-1 | 14 | TRBV11-2 | once | TGTGCCAGCAGCTTAACGACAGAGAACACTGAAGCTTTCTTT | CASSLTTENTEAFF
- | TRBJ2-7 | 16 | TRBV27 | - | TGTGCCAGCAGTCCCCTATTCCCTGTGGGGCGCTACGAGCAGTACTTC | CASSPLFPVGRYEQYF
TRBD1 | TRBJ1-6 | 17 | TRBV28 | - | TGTGCCAGCAGTATCGCCGGGACAGGGGGAGTCGAGTCACCCCTCCACTTT | CASSIAGTGGVESPLHF
- | TRBJ1-3 | 12 | TRBV7-9 | few | TGTGCCAGCAGCTTCGGGGGGAACACCATATATTTT | CASSFGGNTIYF
TRBD1 | TRBJ1-4 | 15 | TRBV6-1 | - | TGTGCCAGCAGTCCTCGGACAGGACCACTAGAAAAACTGTTTTTT | CASSPRTGPLEKLFF
- | TRBJ2-1 | 15 | TRBV7-9 | once | TGTGCCAGCAGCTTAGCTTCGGGACTCCACAATGAGCAGTTCTTC | CASSLASGLHNEQFF
TRBD1 | TRBJ1-2 | 15 | TRBV4-1 | - | TGCGCCAGCAGCCAAGATCGGACAGGGAACTATGGCTACACCTTC | CASSQDRTGNYGYTF
- | TRBJ2-3 | 14 | TRBV7-2 | - | TGTGCCAGCAGCTTCGGTCCTAACACAGATACGCAGTATTTT | CASSFGPNTDTQYF
- | TRBJ1-2 | 14 | TRBV2 | once | TGTGCCAGCATCCAGGTTGGGGAGAACTATGGCTACACCTTC | CASIQVGENYGYTF
- | TRBJ2-1 | 16 | TRBV6-6 | - | TGTGCCAGCAGTTACTCGATGCGGGCCGGGGGCAATGAGCAGTTCTTC | CASSYSMRAGGNEQFF
TRBD1 | TRBJ2-4 | 17 | TRBV7-6 | - | TGTGCCAGCAGCCCGGAACAGGGGGCTATTGCCAAAAACATTCAGTACTTC | CASSPEQGAIAKNIQYF
TRBD2 | TRBJ2-3 | 16 | TRBV18 | - | TGTGCCAGCTCACCCGCCGGGACTAGGGCCACAGATACGCAGTATTTT | CASSPAGTRATDTQYF
TRBD1 | TRBJ1-6 | 15 | TRBV2 | once | TGTGCCAGCCAGTTAGACAGGGAGACCAATTCACCCCTCCACTTT | CASQLDRETNSPLHF
- | TRBJ1-5 | 15 | TRBV9 | - | TGTGCCAGCAGCGCCTCAGGGTACTGGAATCAGCCCCAGCATTTT | CASSASGYWNQPQHF
- | TRBJ2-2 | 16 | TRBV15 | - | TGTGCCACCAGCAGGCCTACAGGCCCGAACACCGGGGAGCTGTTTTTT | CATSRPTGPNTGELFF
- | TRBJ2-7 | 15 | TRBV6-5 | - | TGTGCCAGCAGTTACTCGGGGCAGGATCCGGGCGAGCAGTACTTC | CASSYSGQDPGEQYF
TRBD1 | TRBJ1-4 | 17 | TRBV28 | - | TGTGCCAGCAGTTTAGTTGGACAGGTAGCAACTAATGAAAAACTGTTTTTT | CASSLVGQVATNEKLFF
TRBD2 | TRBJ2-3 | 18 | TRBV5-6 | once | TGTGCCAGCAGCTATCCGGGACTAGCGGGTTCCATGGGGGATACGCAGTATTTT | CASSYPGLAGSMGDTQYF
- | TRBJ2-3 | 16 | TRBV2 | - | TGTGCCAGCAGTGACCTTAGCGGAGCTAGCACAGATGCGCAGTATTTT | CASSDLSGASTDAQYF
- | TRBJ1-2 | 12 | TRBV7-9 | - | TGTGCCAGCAGCTTCTCCGAGGCTGGCTACACCTTC | CASSFSEAGYTF
TRBD2 | TRBJ2-7 | 17 | TRBV7-3 | - | TGTGCCAGCAGCCCCAGCCTATTAGCGGGACGGTCCTACGAGCAGTACTTC | CASSPSLLAGRSYEQYF
- | TRBJ1-1 | 14 | TRBV6-5 | - | TGTGCCAGCAGTTATAACCGGGTTAGCACTGAAGCTTTCTTT | CASSYNRVSTEAFF
TRBD1 | TRBJ2-1 | 15 | TRBV7-9 | - | TGTGCCAGCAGCGAGGGCTGGGGACAGAAAGATGAGCAGTTCTTC | CASSEGWGQKDEQFF
TRBD1 | TRBJ2-1 | 15 | TRBV5-1 | - | TGCGCCAGCAGCCACATGGACAGGGTGGTCAATGAGCAGTTCTTC | CASSHMDRVVNEQFF
- | TRBJ2-1 | 15 | TRBV7-9 | - | TGTGCCAGCACCGTACTGCCCCGTCTGGACAATGAGCAGTTCTTC | CASTVLPRLDNEQFF
TRBD2 | TRBJ2-3 | 16 | TRBV5-1 | - | TGCGCCAGCAGCCCAGACATAGCGGGAGGGAGAGATACGCAGTATTTT | CASSPDIAGGRDTQYF
- | TRBJ1-5 | 11 | TRBV20-1 | - | TGCAGTGCTAGCCGAACTAAGGCCCAGCATTTT | CSASRTKAQHF